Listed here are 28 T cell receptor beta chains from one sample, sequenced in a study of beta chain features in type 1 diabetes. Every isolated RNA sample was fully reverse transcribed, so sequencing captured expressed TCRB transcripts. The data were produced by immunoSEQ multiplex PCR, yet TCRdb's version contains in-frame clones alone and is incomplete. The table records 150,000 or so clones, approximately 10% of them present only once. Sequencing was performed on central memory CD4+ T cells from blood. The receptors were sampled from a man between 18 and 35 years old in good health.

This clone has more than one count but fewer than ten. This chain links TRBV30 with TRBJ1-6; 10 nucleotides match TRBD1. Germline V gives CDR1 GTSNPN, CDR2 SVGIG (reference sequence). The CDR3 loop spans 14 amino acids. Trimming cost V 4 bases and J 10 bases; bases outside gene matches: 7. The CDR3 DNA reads TGTGCCTGGACGGGGGACAGGGGTTGGTCACCCCTCCACTTT. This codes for CAWTGDRGWSPLHF.

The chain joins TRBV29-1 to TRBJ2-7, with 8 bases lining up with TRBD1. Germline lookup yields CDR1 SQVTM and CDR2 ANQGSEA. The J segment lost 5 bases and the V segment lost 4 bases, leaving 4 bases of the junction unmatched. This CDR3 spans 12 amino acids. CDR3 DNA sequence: TGCAGCGTTGCCAGGGGGCAGCACGAGCAGTACTTC. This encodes CSVARGQHEQYF.

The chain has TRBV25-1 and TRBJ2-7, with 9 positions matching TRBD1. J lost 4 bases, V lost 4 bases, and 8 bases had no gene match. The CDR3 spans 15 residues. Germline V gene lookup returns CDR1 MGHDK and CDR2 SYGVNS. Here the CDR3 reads CASSGGTGSGYEQYF. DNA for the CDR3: TGTGCCAGCAGTGGGGGGACAGGGTCGGGATACGAGCAGTACTTC.

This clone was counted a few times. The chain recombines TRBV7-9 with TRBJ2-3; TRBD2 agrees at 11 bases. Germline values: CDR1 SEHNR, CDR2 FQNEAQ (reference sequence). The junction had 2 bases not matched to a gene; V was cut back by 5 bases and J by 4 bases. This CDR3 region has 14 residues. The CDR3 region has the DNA TGTGCCAGCAGCCCGGGACTAGCGGCAGATACGCAGTATTTT. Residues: CASSPGLAADTQYF.

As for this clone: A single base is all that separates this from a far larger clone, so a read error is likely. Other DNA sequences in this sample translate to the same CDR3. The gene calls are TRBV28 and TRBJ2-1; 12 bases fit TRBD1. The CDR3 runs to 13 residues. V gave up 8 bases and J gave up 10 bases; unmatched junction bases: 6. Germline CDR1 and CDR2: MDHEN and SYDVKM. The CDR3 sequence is CASGTGGRGEQFF. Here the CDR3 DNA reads TGTGCCAGCGGGACAGGGGGCAGGGGGGAGCAGTTCTTC.

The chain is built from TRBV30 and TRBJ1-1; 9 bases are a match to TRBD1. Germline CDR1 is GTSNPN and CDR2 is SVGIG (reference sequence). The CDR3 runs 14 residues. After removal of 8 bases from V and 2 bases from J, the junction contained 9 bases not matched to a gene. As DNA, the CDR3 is TGTGCCAGCACCGGGACAGGGCGAAACACTGAAGCTTTCTTT. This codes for CASTGTGRNTEAFF.

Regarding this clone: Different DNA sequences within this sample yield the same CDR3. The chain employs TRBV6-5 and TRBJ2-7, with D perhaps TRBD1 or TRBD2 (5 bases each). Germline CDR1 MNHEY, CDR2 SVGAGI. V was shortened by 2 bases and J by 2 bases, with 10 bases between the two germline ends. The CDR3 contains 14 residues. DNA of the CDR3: TGTGCCAGCAGTTACGGGGGTGCGGCCTACGAGCAGTACTTC. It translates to CASSYGGAAYEQYF.

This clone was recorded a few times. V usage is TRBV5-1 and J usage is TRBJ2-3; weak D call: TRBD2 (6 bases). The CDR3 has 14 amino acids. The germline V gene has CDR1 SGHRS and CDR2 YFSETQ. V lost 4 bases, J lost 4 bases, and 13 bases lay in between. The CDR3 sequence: CASSPGDLADTQYF. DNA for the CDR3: TGCGCCAGCAGCCCGGGGGACCTCGCAGATACGCAGTATTTT.

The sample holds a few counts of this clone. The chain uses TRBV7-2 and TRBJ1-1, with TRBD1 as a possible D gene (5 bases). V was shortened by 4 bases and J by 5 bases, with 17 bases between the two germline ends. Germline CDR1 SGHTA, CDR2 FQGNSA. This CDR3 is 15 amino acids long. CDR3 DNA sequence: TGTGCCAGCAGCTCGCCCCAGGGTGTGAGGACTGAAGCTTTCTTT. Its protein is CASSSPQGVRTEAFF.

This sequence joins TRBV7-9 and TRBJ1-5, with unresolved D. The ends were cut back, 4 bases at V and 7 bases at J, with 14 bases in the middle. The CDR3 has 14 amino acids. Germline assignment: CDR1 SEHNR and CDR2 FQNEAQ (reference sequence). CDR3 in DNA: TGTGCCAGCAGCTCCGACATATTCACCCAGCCCCAGCATTTT. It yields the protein CASSSDIFTQPQHF.

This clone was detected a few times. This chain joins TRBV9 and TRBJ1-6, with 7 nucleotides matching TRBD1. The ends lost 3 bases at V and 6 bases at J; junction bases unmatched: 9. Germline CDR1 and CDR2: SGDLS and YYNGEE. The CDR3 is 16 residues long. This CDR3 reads CASSAGQAVGNSPLHF. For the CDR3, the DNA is TGTGCCAGCAGCGCAGGACAGGCAGTGGGTAATTCACCCCTCCACTTT.

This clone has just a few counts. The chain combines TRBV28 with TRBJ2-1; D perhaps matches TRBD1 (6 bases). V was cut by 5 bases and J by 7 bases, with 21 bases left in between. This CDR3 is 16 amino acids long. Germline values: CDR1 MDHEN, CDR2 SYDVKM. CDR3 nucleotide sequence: TGTGCCAGCAGTCAGACCGGGCAGGGGACGAGGAATGAGCAGTTCTTC. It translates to CASSQTGQGTRNEQFF.

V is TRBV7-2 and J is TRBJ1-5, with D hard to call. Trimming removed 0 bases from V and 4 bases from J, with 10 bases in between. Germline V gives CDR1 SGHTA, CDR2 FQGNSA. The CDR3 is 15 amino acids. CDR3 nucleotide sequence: TGTGCCAGCAGCTTAGCTGCAGTCGTAAATCAGCCCCAGCATTTT. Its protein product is CASSLAAVVNQPQHF. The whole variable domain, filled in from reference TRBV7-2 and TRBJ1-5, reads GAGVSQSPSNKVTEKGKDVELRCDPISGHTALYWYRQSLGQGLEFLIYFQGNSAPDKSGLPSDRFSAERTGGSVSTLTIQRTQQEDSAVYLCASSLAAVVNQPQHFGDGTRLSIL.

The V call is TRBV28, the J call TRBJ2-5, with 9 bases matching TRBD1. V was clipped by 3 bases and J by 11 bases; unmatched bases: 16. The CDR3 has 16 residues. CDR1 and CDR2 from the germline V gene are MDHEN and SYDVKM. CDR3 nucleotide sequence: TGTGCCAGCAGTTTTGGTCGGGGGACAGGGACCCAAGAGCAGTACTTC. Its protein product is CASSFGRGTGTQEQYF.

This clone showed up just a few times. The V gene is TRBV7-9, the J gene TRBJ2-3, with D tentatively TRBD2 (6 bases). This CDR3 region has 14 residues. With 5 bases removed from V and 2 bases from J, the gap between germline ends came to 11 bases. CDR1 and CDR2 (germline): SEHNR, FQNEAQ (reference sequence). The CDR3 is CASSPWDFTDTQYF. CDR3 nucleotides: TGTGCCAGCAGCCCGTGGGACTTCACAGATACGCAGTATTTT.

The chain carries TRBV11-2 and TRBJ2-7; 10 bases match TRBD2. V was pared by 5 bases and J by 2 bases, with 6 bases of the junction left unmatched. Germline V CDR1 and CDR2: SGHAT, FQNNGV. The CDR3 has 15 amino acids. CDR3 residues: CASSPGLAVTYEQYF. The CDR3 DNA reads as TGTGCCAGCAGCCCTGGACTAGCGGTGACCTACGAGCAGTACTTC.

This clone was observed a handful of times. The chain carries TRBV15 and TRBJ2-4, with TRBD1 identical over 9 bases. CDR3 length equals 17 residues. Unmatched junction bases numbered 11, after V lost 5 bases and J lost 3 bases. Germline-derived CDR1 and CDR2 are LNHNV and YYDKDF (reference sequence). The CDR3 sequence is CATSRATGGGGKNIQYF. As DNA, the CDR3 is TGTGCCACCAGCCGAGCGACAGGGGGAGGAGGCAAAAACATTCAGTACTTC.

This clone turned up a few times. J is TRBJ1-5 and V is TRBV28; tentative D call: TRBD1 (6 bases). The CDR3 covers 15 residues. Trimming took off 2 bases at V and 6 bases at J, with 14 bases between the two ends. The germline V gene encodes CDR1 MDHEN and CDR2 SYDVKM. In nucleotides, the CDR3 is TGTGCCAGCAGTTTAGCCAGGGGAGGGGCTCAGCCCCAGCATTTT. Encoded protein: CASSLARGGAQPQHF.

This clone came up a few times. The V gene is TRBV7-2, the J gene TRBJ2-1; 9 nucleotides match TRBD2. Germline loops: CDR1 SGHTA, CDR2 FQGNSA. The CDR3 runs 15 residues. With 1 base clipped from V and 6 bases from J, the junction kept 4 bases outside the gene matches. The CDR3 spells CASSLDGTSLNEQFF. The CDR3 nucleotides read TGTGCCAGCAGCTTAGACGGGACTAGCCTCAATGAGCAGTTCTTC.

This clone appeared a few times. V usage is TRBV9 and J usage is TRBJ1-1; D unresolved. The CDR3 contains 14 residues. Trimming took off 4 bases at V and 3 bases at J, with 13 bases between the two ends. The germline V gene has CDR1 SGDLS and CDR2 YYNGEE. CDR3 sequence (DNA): TGTGCCAGCAGCCCCGATCCGCGGGACACTGAAGCTTTCTTT. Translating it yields CASSPDPRDTEAFF. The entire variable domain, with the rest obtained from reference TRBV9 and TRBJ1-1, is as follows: DSGVTQTPKHLITATGQRVTLRCSPRSGDLSVYWYQQSLDQGLQFLIQYYNGEERAKGNILERFSAQQFPDLHSELNLSSLELGDSALYFCASSPDPRDTEAFFGQGTRLTVV.

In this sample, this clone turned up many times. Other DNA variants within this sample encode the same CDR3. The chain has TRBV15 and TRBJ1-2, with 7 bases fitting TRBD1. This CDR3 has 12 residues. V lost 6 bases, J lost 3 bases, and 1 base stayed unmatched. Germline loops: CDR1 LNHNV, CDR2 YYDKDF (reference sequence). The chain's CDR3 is CATSTGDYGYTF. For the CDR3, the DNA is TGTGCCACCAGTACAGGGGACTATGGCTACACCTTC.

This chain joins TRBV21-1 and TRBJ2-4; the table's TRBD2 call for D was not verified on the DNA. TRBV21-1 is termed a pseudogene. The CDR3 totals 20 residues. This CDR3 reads CASSKVVTSGRGIAKNIQYF. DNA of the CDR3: TGTGCCAGCAGCAAAGTGGTAACTAGCGGGAGAGGAATAGCCAAAAACATTCAGTACTTC.

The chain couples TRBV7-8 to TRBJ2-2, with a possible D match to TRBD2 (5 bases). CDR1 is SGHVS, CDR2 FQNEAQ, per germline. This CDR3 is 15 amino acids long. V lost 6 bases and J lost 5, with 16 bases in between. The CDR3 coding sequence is TGTGCCAGCAGGAGGGTCTTAACCTCGACCGGGGAGCTGTTTTTT. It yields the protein CASRRVLTSTGELFF.

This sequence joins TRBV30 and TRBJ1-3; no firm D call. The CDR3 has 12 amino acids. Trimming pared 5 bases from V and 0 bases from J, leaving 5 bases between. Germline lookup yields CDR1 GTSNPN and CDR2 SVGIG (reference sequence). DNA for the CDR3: TGTGCCTGGGCCAGCTCTGGAAACACCATATATTTT. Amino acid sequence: CAWASSGNTIYF.

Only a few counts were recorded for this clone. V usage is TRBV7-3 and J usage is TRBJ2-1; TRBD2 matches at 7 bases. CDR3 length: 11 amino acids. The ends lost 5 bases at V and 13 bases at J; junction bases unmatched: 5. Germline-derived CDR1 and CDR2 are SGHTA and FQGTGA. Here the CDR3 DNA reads TGTGCCAGCAGCCCCGGGACTACCCAGTTCTTC. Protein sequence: CASSPGTTQFF.

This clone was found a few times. The DNA for the CDR3 is TGCGCCAGCAGCCTCCCCGGACTAGCCGGGGAGCAGTACTTC. Translation: CASSLPGLAGEQYF. The rearrangement uses TRBV5-1 and TRBJ2-7; 8 nucleotides align to TRBD2. The CDR3 length is 14 residues. Germline lookup yields CDR1 SGHRS and CDR2 YFSETQ. V was clipped by 4 bases and J by 7 bases; unmatched bases: 10.

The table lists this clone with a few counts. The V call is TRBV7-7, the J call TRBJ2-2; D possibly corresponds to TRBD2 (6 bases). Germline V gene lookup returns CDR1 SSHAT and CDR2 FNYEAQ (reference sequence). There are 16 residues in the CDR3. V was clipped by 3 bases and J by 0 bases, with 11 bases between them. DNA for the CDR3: TGTGCCAGCAGCTTTATTCCGGGGGCGAACACCGGGGAGCTGTTTTTT. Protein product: CASSFIPGANTGELFF.

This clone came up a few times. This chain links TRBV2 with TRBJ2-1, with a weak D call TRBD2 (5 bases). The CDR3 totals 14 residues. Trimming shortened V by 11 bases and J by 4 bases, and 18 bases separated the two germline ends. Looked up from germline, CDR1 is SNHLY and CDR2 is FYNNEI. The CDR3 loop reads CASGGPGTYNEQFF. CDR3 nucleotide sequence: TGTGCCTCGGGCGGGCCCGGAACTTACAATGAGCAGTTCTTC.